The source of this T cell receptor (beta chain) is a study of blood T cell repertoires in COVID-19. Across the study: Some COVID-19 samples were acute and others convalescent; all came from the United States, Italy and Spain. The analysed material was cDNA or gDNA that came from T cells, B-cell-depleted T cells, or PBMCs.

Original handling: Researchers report that nucleated cell counts were estimated from reference gene primer amplification. Libraries were prepared by immunoSEQ multiplex PCR; TCRdb keeps only in-frame clonotypes and omits some of them. V and J calls and clone size are given by that table; D and trimming were obtained from the DNA. The table has approximately 350,000 clones, 89% seen once. V lost 4 bases, J lost 5 bases, and 8 bases stayed unmatched. CDR1 and CDR2 from the germline V gene are MNHEY and SMNVEV (reference sequence). The CDR3 loop spans 16 amino acids. Input material: peripheral blood. The chain has TRBV27 and TRBJ2-1; 10 bases align to TRBD2. The TCR originated in a man between 40 and 49 years old with acute or convalescent COVID-19. The CDR3, as DNA: TGTGCCAGCAGTTCGGGTAGCGGGAGGTTCCACAATGAGCAGTTCTTC. It is translated as CASSSGSGRFHNEQFF.